The source of this T cell receptor (beta chain) is a study of cytomegalovirus exposure and HLA in healthy donors. Findings and caveats of the study: The tendency of first-cohort TCR clusters to co-occur in the 90 to 150 validation repertoires emerged from a later analysis.

This clone has only one observation. The antigen is undetermined. The CDR3 length is 16 residues. Germline V CDR1 and CDR2: SGHRS, YFSETQ. V dropped 5 bases and J dropped 5; count of bases not matched to a gene: 13. The assay was immunoSEQ multiplex PCR, and TCRdb's table has in-frame clones only and misses some. The table records 200,000 to 250,000 clones, around 90% of them present only once. Sequenced sample: PBMCs. The genes are TRBV5-1 and TRBJ1-5; 7 bases are a match to TRBD1. This receptor was obtained from a woman between 18 and 29 years old in good health and CMV-seropositive. The CDR3 DNA follows: TGCGCCAGCAGTCCAGGCTACAGGGGCTCCCATCAGCCCCAGCATTTT. Translation: CASSPGYRGSHQPQHF.